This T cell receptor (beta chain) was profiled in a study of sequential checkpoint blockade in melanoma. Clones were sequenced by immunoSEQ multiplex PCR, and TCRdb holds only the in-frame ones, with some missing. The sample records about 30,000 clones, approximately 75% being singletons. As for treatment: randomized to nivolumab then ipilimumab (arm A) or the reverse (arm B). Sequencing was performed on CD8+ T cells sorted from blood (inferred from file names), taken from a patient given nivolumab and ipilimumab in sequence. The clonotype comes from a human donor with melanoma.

The CDR3 loop is CASSLGVGALDEQYF. The DNA of the CDR3 is TGTGCCAGCAGCTTGGGGGTAGGGGCGCTGGACGAGCAGTACTTC. This chain links TRBV5-6 with TRBJ2-7, with D possibly being TRBD1 (5 bases). Germline lookup yields CDR1 SGHDT and CDR2 YYEEEE. The CDR3 runs 15 residues. V was clipped by 0 bases and J by 5 bases, with 15 bases between them. Complete variable domain (other parts from reference TRBV5-6 and TRBJ2-7): DAGVTQSPTHLIKTRGQQVTLRCSPKSGHDTVSWYQQALGQGPQFIFQYYEEEERQRGNFPDRFSGHQFPNYSSELNVNALLLGDSALYLCASSLGVGALDEQYFGPGTRLTVT.